Listed below are T cell receptor beta chains from one sample, sequenced in a study of cytomegalovirus exposure and HLA in healthy donors. Assay used: immunoSEQ multiplex PCR; TCRdb lists only in-frame clones, some missing. The sample totals under 95,000 clones; its top ten clones hold about 0.5%. The specimen sequenced was PBMCs. These receptors were taken from a man aged 50-59 years in good health and CMV-seronegative. The CDR3 runs from the conserved cysteine through the conserved F or W. The order of the fields is J gene, V gene, D gene, CDR3 protein, CDR3 DNA. D genes are given only for firm matches.

TRBJ2-2 TRBV11-2 - CASSGWTLPGELFF TGTGCCAGCAGCGGCTGGACTCTTCCCGGGGAGCTGTTTTTT
TRBJ1-1 TRBV27 TRBD1 CASSWGRGGVGTEAFF TGTGCCAGCAGTTGGGGGAGAGGGGGCGTAGGTACTGAAGCTTTCTTT
TRBJ1-6 TRBV7-9 TRBD1 CASEGQTNSPLHF TGTGCCAGCGAGGGACAGACCAATTCACCCCTCCACTTT
TRBJ2-3 TRBV15 TRBD2 CATSFRTSGEATQYF TGTGCCACCAGCTTTCGGACTAGCGGGGAAGCTACGCAGTATTTT
TRBJ2-1 TRBV29-1 TRBD2 CSVEGGGQEGNEQFF TGCAGCGTTGAAGGCGGGGGTCAAGAAGGAAATGAGCAGTTCTTC
TRBJ1-1 TRBV27 - CASSFTGNRAEAFF TGTGCCAGCAGTTTCACAGGGAACAGGGCTGAAGCTTTCTTT
TRBJ2-1 TRBV5-6 - CASSLVSYNEQFF TGTGCCAGCAGCTTGGTCAGCTACAATGAGCAGTTCTTC
TRBJ1-6 TRBV9 TRBD1 CASSVFDRVNSPLHF TGTGCCAGCAGCGTATTCGACAGGGTCAATTCACCCCTCCACTTT
TRBJ1-2 TRBV14 - CASSQDRAAYGYTF TGTGCCAGCAGCCAAGACAGGGCTGCCTATGGCTACACCTTC
TRBJ1-2 TRBV5-1 - CASSLRQNNYGYTF TGCGCCAGCAGCTTGCGACAGAACAACTATGGCTACACCTTC
TRBJ2-7 TRBV4-3 TRBD1 CASSQGWDSYYEQYF TGCGCCAGCAGCCAAGGTTGGGACAGTTATTACGAGCAGTACTTC
TRBJ2-7 TRBV4-3 TRBD1 CASSQHSGQGAREQYF TGCGCCAGCAGCCAGCATTCTGGACAGGGGGCGAGGGAGCAGTACTTC
TRBJ1-2 TRBV6-5 TRBD1 CASSSPGTVGSYGYTF TGTGCCAGCAGTTCCCCCGGGACAGTCGGATCTTATGGCTACACCTTC